This T cell receptor (beta chain) was identified in a study of shared clonotypes between healthy human individuals. Remarks on this clone: The antigen remains unidentified.

V lost 3 bases to trimming and J lost 1 base; unmatched junction nucleotides: 14. The CDR3 spans 19 residues. Germline V lookup: CDR1 SGHVS, CDR2 FNYEAQ. The study, taken as a whole, reports: A few donors held 5% to 5.5% of naive CD4 clonotypes in common.

Libraries were prepared by immunoSEQ multiplex PCR; TCRdb keeps only in-frame clonotypes and omits some of them. The table has about 2.4 million clones, approximately 90% seen once. The sequence came from a young man in good health. The sequencing input was naive CD4+ T cells sorted from blood. As to subset: CD45RA+ positively selected. V and J are TRBV7-6 and TRBJ1-1; 10 bases match TRBD1. CDR3 sequence reads: CASSFSTGDRGIRNTEAFF. In nucleotides, the CDR3 is TGTGCCAGCAGCTTCAGCACTGGGGACAGGGGTATCCGGAACACTGAAGCTTTCTTT.